The rows below give T cell receptor beta chains drawn from one sample of a study of T cell clones after liver transplantation. Using immunoSEQ multiplex PCR, the repertoire was profiled, and TCRdb retains in-frame clones only, with some absent. The sample lists about 4,800 clones, just over 40% seen once, with approximately 13% in the top ten. Their specific antigens are unknown. The source material was CD4+ T cells from cultured PBMCs. Receptor source: a human patient who received a liver transplant. Part of the T cells may come from the graft donor. CDR3s include the opening cysteine and the closing phenylalanine or tryptophan. A D gene is named only where the DNA matches it firmly. The size field is filled for only some rows; it gives once, few, many or a size class.

len	d_gene	v_gene	abundance	j_gene	CDR3aa	CDR3nt
16	-	TRBV11-2	-	TRBJ1-3	CASSLELGLSGNTIYF	TGTGCCAGCAGCTTAGAGTTAGGCCTCTCTGGAAACACCATATATTTT
16	-	TRBV5-4	-	TRBJ2-2	CASSSLIGRLIGELFF	TGTGCCAGCAGCTCTCTCATCGGACGGCTGATCGGGGAGCTGTTTTTT
12	-	TRBV6-5	few	TRBJ1-1	CASSEDDTEAFF	TGTGCCAGCAGCGAGGATGACACTGAAGCTTTCTTT
13	-	TRBV12-5	few	TRBJ1-5	CASSLGADQPQHF	TGTGCTAGCTCTCTTGGGGCCGATCAGCCCCAGCATTTT
12	-	TRBV7-2	-	TRBJ2-1	CASTKLLNEQFF	TGTGCCAGCACTAAACTCCTTAATGAGCAGTTCTTC
17	TRBD2	TRBV13	-	TRBJ2-5	CASSPSPTSGPQETQYF	TGTGCCAGCAGCCCCTCCCCGACTAGCGGGCCACAAGAGACCCAGTACTTC
16	-	TRBV28	few	TRBJ1-4	CASSLGGSKTNEKLFF	TGTGCCAGCAGTTTGGGGGGGTCGAAAACTAATGAAAAACTGTTTTTT
15	-	TRBV6-4	few	TRBJ1-2	CASSDPGKGNYGYTF	TGTGCCAGCAGTGACCCTGGGAAAGGGAACTATGGCTACACCTTC
14	-	TRBV28	medium-sized	TRBJ2-7	CASSPWTETYEQYF	TGTGCCAGCAGCCCCTGGACAGAGACCTACGAGCAGTACTTC
14	-	TRBV2	-	TRBJ2-3	CASSITRYTDTQYF	TGTGCCAGCAGTATAACTAGGTACACAGATACGCAGTATTTT
12	-	TRBV21-1	medium-sized	TRBJ1-2	CASRGTGSGYTF	TGTGCCAGCAGGGGGACAGGGTCGGGCTACACCTTC
15	-	TRBV18	-	TRBJ1-1	CASSTLDSFNTEAFF	TGTGCCAGCTCAACCCTCGACAGCTTTAACACTGAAGCTTTCTTT
13	-	TRBV28	medium-sized	TRBJ1-1	CAAKTLARVEAFF	TGTGCCGCAAAGACACTTGCGAGAGTTGAAGCTTTCTTT
17	-	TRBV6-1	once	TRBJ1-1	CASSESLLRQTNTEAFF	TGTGCCAGCAGTGAAAGCCTCTTGAGACAGACGAACACTGAAGCTTTCTTT
15	-	TRBV5-1	few	TRBJ1-4	CASSLEAASHEKLFF	TGCGCCAGCAGCTTGGAGGCGGCCTCACATGAAAAACTGTTTTTT
14	-	TRBV18	-	TRBJ1-5	CASSPSGVDQPQHF	TGTGCCAGCTCACCATCCGGGGTGGACCAGCCCCAGCATTTT
16	-	TRBV5-1	-	TRBJ2-2	CASSLFSGSRTGELFF	TGCGCCAGCAGCTTGTTCTCCGGGAGTCGCACCGGGGAGCTGTTTTTT
13	TRBD1	TRBV29-1	medium-sized	TRBJ2-1	CSVEVGQGVEQFF	TGCAGCGTTGAAGTGGGACAGGGGGTTGAGCAGTTCTTC
16	TRBD2	TRBV28	few	TRBJ2-1	CASSSGRRGSYNEQFF	TGTGCCAGCAGTAGCGGGAGACGGGGCTCCTACAATGAGCAGTTCTTC
13	-	TRBV5-6	few	TRBJ1-4	CASSFGRGEKLFF	TGTGCCAGCAGCTTCGGAAGGGGTGAAAAACTGTTTTTT
12	-	TRBV29-1	-	TRBJ2-7	CSYARDSDEQYF	TGCAGCTACGCGCGCGACAGCGACGAGCAGTACTTC
14	TRBD1	TRBV7-2	medium-sized	TRBJ2-7	CASSSGTGFYEQYF	TGTGCCAGCAGCTCCGGGACAGGGTTCTACGAGCAGTACTTC
14	-	TRBV15	-	TRBJ1-5	CATSLGASNQPQHF	TGTGCCACCAGCCTGGGAGCTAGCAATCAGCCCCAGCATTTT
14	-	TRBV6-6	-	TRBJ2-5	CASSYSGQQETQYF	TGTGCCAGCAGTTACTCGGGGCAGCAAGAGACCCAGTACTTC
14	-	TRBV6-9	-	TRBJ2-1	CASSDSPLFHEQFF	TGTGCCAGCAGTGACTCCCCCTTATTCCATGAGCAGTTCTTC
20	TRBD2	TRBV10-3	few	TRBJ2-3	CAISDPGGRANGVLTDTQYF	TGTGCCATCAGTGACCCGGGGGGACGGGCCAATGGGGTCCTTACAGATACGCAGTATTTT
13	TRBD2	TRBV7-2	-	TRBJ2-3	CASPGTSGITQYF	TGTGCCAGCCCCGGGACTAGCGGGATTACGCAGTATTTT
15	-	TRBV5-5	few	TRBJ1-4	CASSSGPTTNEKLFF	TGTGCCAGCAGCTCGGGGCCGACAACTAATGAAAAACTGTTTTTT
15	TRBD2	TRBV6-4	-	TRBJ2-1	CASSEPAAGGNEQFF	TGTGCCAGCAGTGAACCAGCGGCCGGGGGGAATGAGCAGTTCTTC
14	TRBD1	TRBV2	-	TRBJ2-1	CASSGDRVNNEQFF	TGTGCCAGCAGTGGGGACAGGGTCAACAATGAGCAGTTCTTC
19	-	TRBV5-1	-	TRBJ1-2	CASSLHRPGNFATNYGYTF	TGCGCCAGCAGTCTCCACCGACCGGGGAACTTCGCAACTAACTATGGCTACACCTTC